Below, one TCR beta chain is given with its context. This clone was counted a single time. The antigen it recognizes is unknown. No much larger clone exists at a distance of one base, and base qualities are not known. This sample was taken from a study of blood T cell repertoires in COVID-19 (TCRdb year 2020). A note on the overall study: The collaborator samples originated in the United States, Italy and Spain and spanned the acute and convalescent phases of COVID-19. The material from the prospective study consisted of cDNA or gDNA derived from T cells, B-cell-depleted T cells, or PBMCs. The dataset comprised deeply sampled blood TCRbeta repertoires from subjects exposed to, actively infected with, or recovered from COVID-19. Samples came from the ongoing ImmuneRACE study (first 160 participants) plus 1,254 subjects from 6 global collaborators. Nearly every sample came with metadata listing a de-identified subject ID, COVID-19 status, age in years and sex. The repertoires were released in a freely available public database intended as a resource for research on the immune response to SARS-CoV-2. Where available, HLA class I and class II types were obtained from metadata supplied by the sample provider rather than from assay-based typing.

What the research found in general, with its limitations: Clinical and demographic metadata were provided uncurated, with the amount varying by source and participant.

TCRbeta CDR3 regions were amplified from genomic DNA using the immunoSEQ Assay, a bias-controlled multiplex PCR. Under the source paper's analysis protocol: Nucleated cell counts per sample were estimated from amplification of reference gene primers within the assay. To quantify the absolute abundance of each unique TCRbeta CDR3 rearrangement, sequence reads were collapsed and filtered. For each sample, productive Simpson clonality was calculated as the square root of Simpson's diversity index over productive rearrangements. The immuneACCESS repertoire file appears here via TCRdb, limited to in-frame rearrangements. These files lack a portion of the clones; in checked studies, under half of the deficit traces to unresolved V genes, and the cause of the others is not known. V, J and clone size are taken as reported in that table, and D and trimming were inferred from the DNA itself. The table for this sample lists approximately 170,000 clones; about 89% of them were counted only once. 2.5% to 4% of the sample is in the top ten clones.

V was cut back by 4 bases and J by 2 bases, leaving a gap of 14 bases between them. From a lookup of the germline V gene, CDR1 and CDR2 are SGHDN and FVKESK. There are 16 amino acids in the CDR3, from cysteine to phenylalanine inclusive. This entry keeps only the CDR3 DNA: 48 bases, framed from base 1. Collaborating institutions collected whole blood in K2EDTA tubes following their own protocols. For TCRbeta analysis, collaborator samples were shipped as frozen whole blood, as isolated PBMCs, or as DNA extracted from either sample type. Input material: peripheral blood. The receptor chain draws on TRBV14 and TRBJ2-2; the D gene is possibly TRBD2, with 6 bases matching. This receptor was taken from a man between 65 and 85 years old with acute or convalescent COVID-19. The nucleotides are TGTGCCAGCAGCCGGGGGGTTCACCCCAACACCGGGGAGCTGTTTTTT. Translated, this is CASSRGVHPNTGELFF.